The entry below gives a single T cell receptor (beta chain) sequence along with its context. What it recognizes is unknown. The PCR was carried out with 60 Vbeta primers and 13 Jbeta primers. Sequenced by immunoSEQ multiplex PCR; TCRdb stores in-frame clones only, minus some. Of some 250,000 clones in the sample, roughly 82% are singletons; the top ten hold more than 5%. The V and J ends lost 1 base and 7 bases respectively, with 16 bases between them. Germline CDR1 is LGHNA and CDR2 is YSLEER. CDR3 length: 15 amino acids. The sample is drawn from a study of cytomegalovirus exposure and HLA in healthy donors. Whole-study findings and limits: A later analysis reported that several of the most significant clusters appeared to be linked to common viral pathogens, among them Epstein-Barr virus. The sole available immune exposure information was CMV serostatus. As was reported, the classifier diagnosed cytomegalovirus status with high specificity and sensitivity. Later analysis identified a missense DCLRE1C variant that was linked to TCR beta V- and J-gene trimming.

The V gene is TRBV4-3, the J gene TRBJ1-2; D is unresolved. Sequencing was done on a sample of PBMCs. The clonotype was recovered from a woman in her thirties or forties in good health and CMV-seropositive. The CDR3 is CASSQAVAVRSGYTF. The CDR3 bases are TGCGCCAGCAGCCAAGCGGTCGCGGTCCGGAGTGGCTACACCTTC.